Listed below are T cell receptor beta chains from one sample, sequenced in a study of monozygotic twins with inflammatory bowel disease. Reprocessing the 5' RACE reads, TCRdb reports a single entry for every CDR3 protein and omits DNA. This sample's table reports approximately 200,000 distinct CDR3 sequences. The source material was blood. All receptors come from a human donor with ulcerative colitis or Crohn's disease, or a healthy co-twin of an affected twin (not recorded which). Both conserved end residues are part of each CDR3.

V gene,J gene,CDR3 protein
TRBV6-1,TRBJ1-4,CASTRDSLNEKLFF
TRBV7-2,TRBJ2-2,CASSLGLAGYTGELFF
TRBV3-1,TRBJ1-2,CASNQGTWGYTF
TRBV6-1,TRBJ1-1,CASSWGVNTEAFF
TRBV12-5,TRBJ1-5,CASAANVGQGQPQHF
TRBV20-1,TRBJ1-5,CSARAGGSFPNQPQHF
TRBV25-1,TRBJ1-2,CASTPPNGEGYGYTF
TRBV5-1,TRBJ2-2,CASNTPGQVGAGELFF
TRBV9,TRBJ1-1,CATSRGLKTEAFF
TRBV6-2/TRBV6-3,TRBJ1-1,CASSYPGRLNTEAFF
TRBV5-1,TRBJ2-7,CASSLKAVGAGLDEQYF
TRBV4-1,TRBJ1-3,CASSQPGGTGNTIYF
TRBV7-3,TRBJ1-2,CASSLFPGDYGYTF
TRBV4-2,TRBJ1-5,CASRSAGGSQPQHF
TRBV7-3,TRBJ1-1,CASSSQGANTEAFF
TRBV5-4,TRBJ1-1,CASSFTDRGSTEAFF
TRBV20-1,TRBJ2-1,CSARDLGLAYNEQFF
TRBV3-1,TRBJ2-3,CASSHRTPGDTQYF
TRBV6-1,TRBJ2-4,CASSVNALLAKNIQYF
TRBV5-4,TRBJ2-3,CASSQWDSADTQYF
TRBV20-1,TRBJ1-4,CSASAGIFVLGKLFF
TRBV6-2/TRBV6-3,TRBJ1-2,CASAEARLGYTF
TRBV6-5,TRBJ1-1,CASALFMNTEAFF
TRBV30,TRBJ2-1,CAWSSQLGMEQFF
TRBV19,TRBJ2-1,CASSINSGFYNEQFF
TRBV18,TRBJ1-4,CASSPGQAHNEKLFF
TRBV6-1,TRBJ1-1,CASTLRGQADTEAFF
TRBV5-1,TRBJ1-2,CASSRGDRGLNYGYTF
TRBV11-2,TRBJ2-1,CASSHLWDSLTGVYNEQFF
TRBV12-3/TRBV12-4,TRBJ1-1,CASSFTQGTEAFF
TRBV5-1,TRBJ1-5,CASSLRGATNQPQHF